The count of the clone carrying this TCR beta chain is one. Its antigen remains unidentified. The data derive from a study of post-analysis software for immune sequencing data. In the study overall: Included among the disease courses, which were recorded for the cohort, were relapsing-remitting, secondary progressive and progressive-relapsing multiple sclerosis. Study-wide results and limits: Clustering by F measure revealed strong co-clustering among samples prepared together in one batch. Normalized Chao1 diversity was significantly lower in multiple sclerosis patients than in controls. Included in a set of roughly five TRBV segments more frequent in patients than controls were TRBV5-6, TRBV5-1 and TRBV20-1.

cDNA libraries for TCR beta contained unique molecular identifiers. Each CDR3 protein is one row after TCRdb ran MiXCR on the PCR reads. The repertoire has fewer than 850,000 distinct CDR3 sequences, approximately 30% of them found once; the top ten carry more than 0.55%. The germline V and J ends were trimmed by 5 bases and 0 bases, with 10 bases remaining between them. The CDR3 sequence is 14 residues long. Germline V gene lookup returns CDR1 SQVTM and CDR2 ANQGSEA. The sample taken for sequencing was blood. The receptor was derived from a girl under 18 with multiple sclerosis. The gene calls are TRBV29-1 and TRBJ2-2; unclear D gene. CDR3 nucleotide sequence: TGCAGCGTTCCGGGCGCGCCGAACACCGGGGAGCTGTTTTTT. Translated, it gives CSVPGAPNTGELFF.